This T cell receptor beta chain was identified in a study of vaccination and CD4 T cells after COVID-19. As for the study in general: Participants got two doses of BNT162b2 or mRNA-1273 vaccine. Some control cultures received a CEFX pool, which served as the positive control. Others received an HIV-1 Nef pool or no peptide.

Overall study findings and caveats: The appearance of a median approximately 85% of reactive clones in convalescent patients occurred only post-vaccination.

With respect to this clonotype: Its antigen is not identified.

Trimming removed 4 bases at V and 6 bases at J, with 15 bases between. This CDR3 is 13 amino acids long. CDR1 and CDR2 from the germline V gene are DFQATT and SNEGSKA (reference sequence). Sequencing of the DNA from cultured CD4+ T cells was carried out with the Oncomine TCR Beta short-read assay. TCRdb called the PCR reads again in MiXCR, with one record for every CDR3 protein. The table includes almost 9,500 distinct CDR3 sequences, about 52% detected once. This sample's treatment: roughly ten-day PBMC culture with coronavirus spike peptide pools or control peptides (ViraFEST assay). The sequence came from a human donor who had recovered from COVID-19. The J gene is TRBJ1-2, the V gene TRBV20-1, with D perhaps TRBD1 (5 bases). The specimen sequenced was CD4+ T cells from blood, cultured in vitro. CDR3 sequence: CSAIPTGTDGYTF. The CDR3 DNA follows: TGCAGTGCTATCCCGACGGGGACTGATGGCTACACCTTC.